These T cell receptor beta chains were read from a single sample in a study of blood T cell repertoires in COVID-19. TCRdb's copy holds only in-frame clones and misses some; the assay was immunoSEQ multiplex PCR. The sample yields fewer than 300,000 clones, 70% to 90% seen once. The sample was peripheral blood. Every receptor here comes from a young man with active or convalescent COVID-19. Both conserved end residues are part of each CDR3. D genes are given only for firm matches. Some rows have no size entry. The others give once, few or many, or a class for an expanded clone.

abundance	v_gene	d_gene	j_gene	CDR3nt	CDR3aa
NA	TRBV27	NA	TRBJ2-3	NA	CASSILDTSGWTDTQYF
NA	TRBV24-1	NA	TRBJ2-2	TGTGCCACCAGTGATTCACGGGGAACTACCGGGGAGCTGTTTTTT	CATSDSRGTTGELFF
NA	TRBV24-1	NA	TRBJ1-5	TGTGCCACCAGTGATTTTTCAGGGGATAGCAATCAGCCCCAGCATTTT	CATSDFSGDSNQPQHF
NA	TRBV6-5	NA	TRBJ2-5	TGTGCCAGCAGTTACGGTTCTAGCGCGATTCAAGAGACCCAGTACTTC	CASSYGSSAIQETQYF
NA	TRBV9	NA	TRBJ2-3	TGTGCCAGCAGCGACCCAAGGGAGGTGGGTGATACGCAGTATTTT	CASSDPREVGDTQYF
NA	TRBV5-6	TRBD1	TRBJ2-2	TGTGCCAGCAGCCTCGGACAGGGGGCAGGCGGGGAGCTGTTTTTT	CASSLGQGAGGELFF
NA	TRBV7-9	TRBD2	TRBJ2-5	TGTGCCAGCAGCCCATCTCGGGGGGGCGGTGAGACCCAGTACTTC	CASSPSRGGGETQYF
many	TRBV3-1/TRBV3-2	NA	TRBJ2-5	TGTGCCAGCAGCCAAGTTACTAACCAAGAGACCCAGTACTTC	CASSQVTNQETQYF
NA	TRBV9	TRBD2	TRBJ2-7	TGTGCCAGCAGCGGGTCCGGGGGGAGCTCCTACGAGCAGTACTTC	CASSGSGGSSYEQYF
once	TRBV5-4	TRBD1	TRBJ1-1	TGTGCCAGCAGCTCAACCACAGGGGACACTGAAGCTTTCTTT	CASSSTTGDTEAFF
NA	TRBV7-2	NA	TRBJ2-7	TGTGCCAGCAGCCCTGGCCACTACGAGCAGTACTTC	CASSPGHYEQYF
once	TRBV5-6	NA	TRBJ1-2	TGTGCCAGCAGCTTATCCACAGGGTTCTACACCTTC	CASSLSTGFYTF
NA	TRBV7-9	NA	TRBJ1-2	TGTGCCAGCAGCGCCGGGGAGTACTATGGCTACACCTTC	CASSAGEYYGYTF
NA	TRBV15	NA	TRBJ1-1	TGTGCCACCAGCAGAGGAGGGAGAATGAACACTGAAGCTTTCTTT	CATSRGGRMNTEAFF
NA	TRBV12-3/TRBV12-4	NA	TRBJ1-2	TGTGCCAGCGGGGGGGGCTTGGGCTATGGCTACACCTTC	CASGGGLGYGYTF
NA	TRBV10-2	NA	TRBJ2-3	TGCGCCAGCAGTGTAATAGGGGCTAGCACAGATACGCAGTATTTT	CASSVIGASTDTQYF
many	TRBV12-5	TRBD2	TRBJ2-1	TGTGCTAGTGGTTTTGGGCTAGCGGGGGGGCAGGATGAGCAGTTCTTC	CASGFGLAGGQDEQFF
NA	TRBV6-5	NA	TRBJ1-1	TGTGCCAGCAGAAACAACAGGTATCCGAACACTGAAGCTTTCTTT	CASRNNRYPNTEAFF
NA	TRBV19	TRBD1	TRBJ1-5	TGTGCCAGTAAGAGACAGGGGGATACTCAGCCCCAGCATTTT	CASKRQGDTQPQHF
NA	TRBV11-2	TRBD1	TRBJ1-4	TGTGCCAGCAGCTTCGGGGACAGGGACCAGGAAAAACTGTTTTTT	CASSFGDRDQEKLFF
NA	TRBV19	NA	TRBJ1-1	TGTGCCAGTAGTACCATAAAACAGGGTAGGAACACTGAAGCTTTCTTT	CASSTIKQGRNTEAFF
NA	TRBV28	NA	TRBJ1-5	TGTGCCAGCAAGAGTGGGGGCCTCAATCAGCCCCAGCATTTT	CASKSGGLNQPQHF
NA	TRBV15	NA	TRBJ1-2	TGTGCCACCAGCAGAGGAACAGGAGGGTTCGGAGGCTACACCTTC	CATSRGTGGFGGYTF
NA	TRBV18	NA	TRBJ2-7	TGTGCCAGCTCACCACCTTCCAGCTACGAGCAGTACTTC	CASSPPSSYEQYF
NA	TRBV13	TRBD2	TRBJ2-3	TGTGCCAGCAGCGACCGGACTAGCGGGGGGGGAGATACGCAGTATTTT	CASSDRTSGGGDTQYF
NA	TRBV4-1	NA	TRBJ2-7	TGCGCCAGCAGCCAAGATCCCGGCGGCAGCGAGCAGTACTTC	CASSQDPGGSEQYF
NA	TRBV29-1	NA	TRBJ1-2	TGCAGCGTTGAAAACCAGGGTAGAGGTTACGGCTACACCTTC	CSVENQGRGYGYTF
once	TRBV18	TRBD1	TRBJ2-5	TGTGCCAGCTCACCACTGGGACAGGGGGAAGAGACCCAGTACTTC	CASSPLGQGEETQYF
NA	TRBV27	NA	TRBJ1-1	TGTGCCAGCAGTTTAGCGGGTTTCACTGAAGCTTTCTTT	CASSLAGFTEAFF
NA	TRBV7-6	TRBD1	TRBJ1-6	TGTGCCAGCAGCCCTCCGACAGGGAATAATAATTCACCCCTCCACTTT	CASSPPTGNNNSPLHF
NA	TRBV19	NA	TRBJ2-3	TGTGCCAGTAGTATCGTCGGGTTGGGCACAGATACGCAGTATTTT	CASSIVGLGTDTQYF
NA	TRBV21-1	NA	TRBJ1-3	TGTGCCAGCAGCACTAGATTCTCTGGAAACACCATATATTTT	CASSTRFSGNTIYF
NA	TRBV5-1	NA	TRBJ2-7	TGCGCCAGCAGCTTGGACTTGTACGAGCAGTACTTC	CASSLDLYEQYF
NA	TRBV25-1	NA	TRBJ1-2	TGTGCCAGCGGGATGGGCAGGGGCTATGGCTACACCTTC	CASGMGRGYGYTF
NA	TRBV24-1	TRBD1	TRBJ2-2	TGTGCCACCAGTGATCGCGCCCGGACAGGGGAGAGCGGGGAGCTGTTTTTT	CATSDRARTGESGELFF
NA	TRBV7-3	NA	TRBJ2-3	TGTGCCAGCAGCGCCCTCCCGGGGGGCGGCACAGATACGCAGTATTTT	CASSALPGGGTDTQYF
NA	TRBV9	NA	TRBJ2-2	TGTGCCAGCAGCGCTGACCCCCACGGGGGGCGAACCGGGGAGCTGTTTTTT	CASSADPHGGRTGELFF